This T cell receptor (beta chain) was documented in a study of post-analysis software for immune sequencing data. Study results and caveats: Same-batch samples co-clustered strongly by F measure. The five TRBV segments detected at higher frequency in patients than in controls included TRBV5-6, TRBV5-1 and TRBV20-1. There was significantly lower normalized Chao1 diversity in multiple sclerosis patients than in controls.

This clonotype appeared a few times. Its antigen is not known. A read error may produce the germline difference seen at one junction end. Carried by the TCR beta cDNA libraries were unique molecular identifiers. From approximately 0.95 to 9.8 million T cells, 400,000 to 550,000 cDNA molecules were obtained. Via MiXCR, TCRdb re-called the PCR reads, giving one row per CDR3 protein. The sample has roughly 540,000 distinct CDR3 sequences, roughly 34% seen once. The CDR3 consists of 13 residues. CDR1 and CDR2 (germline): DFQATT, SNEGSKA (reference sequence). This clonotype originated in a girl under 18 with multiple sclerosis. The sequenced sample consisted of blood. V usage is TRBV20-1 and J usage is TRBJ2-5; D is unclear. The CDR3 DNA reads as TGCAGTGCTAGAGTCGGTTTCCAAGGGACCCAGTACTTC. Translating it yields CSARVGFQGTQYF.